These 24 T cell receptor beta chains originate from one sample sequenced in a study of a mutant IDH1 vaccine in newly diagnosed glioma. Sequenced by immunoSEQ multiplex PCR; TCRdb stores in-frame clones only, minus some. This sample has approximately 82,000 clones, with 85% to 90% found just once. Antigen specificity for these receptors is unknown. Time point denoted: week 23, last vaccination. It was 300 ug of mutant IDH1 20-mer peptide that made up each vaccine dose, given with topical imiquimod. This specimen consisted of PBMCs, obtained from a glioma patient whose treatment included an IDH1 peptide vaccine. Receptors originate from a woman in her forties or fifties with glioma.

The chain recombines TRBV9 with TRBJ2-7, with a tentative D call TRBD1 (5 bases). The V end lost 3 bases, the J end lost 6 bases, and 13 bases lay between the germline ends. Germline-derived CDR1 and CDR2 are SGDLS and YYNGEE. This CDR3 is 13 amino acids long. The CDR3 nucleotides read TGTGCCAGCAGCGACGACAAGGGGCCCGAGCAGTACTTC. Translating it yields CASSDDKGPEQYF.

This clone was picked up a small number of times. The genes are TRBV27 and TRBJ1-1, with 8 bases identical to TRBD1. V lost 5 bases, J lost 4 bases, and 6 bases stayed unmatched. Germline CDR1 reads MNHEY; CDR2 reads SMNVEV (reference sequence). This CDR3 comprises 14 residues. The DNA for the CDR3 is TGTGCCAGCAGTCCGTGGGACAGGTCCACTGAAGCTTTCTTT. It is translated as CASSPWDRSTEAFF.

This clone was seen a single time. The chain carries TRBV6-5 and TRBJ2-1, with 7 bases fitting TRBD2. Germline V gives CDR1 MNHEY, CDR2 SVGAGI. The J segment lost 5 bases and the V segment lost 6 bases, leaving 7 bases of the junction unmatched. The CDR3 consists of 14 residues. CDR3 region: CASSGLGRDNEQFF. CDR3 nucleotides: TGTGCCAGCAGCGGACTAGGGAGGGACAATGAGCAGTTCTTC.

This clone was recorded once. The genes are TRBV9 and TRBJ2-3; the match to TRBD1 covers 9 bases. The V segment lost 2 bases and the J segment 4 bases; nucleotides outside the gene matches: 5. CDR1 SGDLS and CDR2 YYNGEE come from the germline V gene. The CDR3 spans 15 residues. CDR3 in DNA: TGTGCCAGCAGCGTTGAGACAGGGGGATCAGATACGCAGTATTTT. It translates to CASSVETGGSDTQYF.

This rearrangement joins TRBV13 to TRBJ2-7; TRBD2 aligns across 12 bases. The CDR3 is made up of 14 amino acids. With V trimmed by 5 bases and J by 3 bases, 2 bases remained unmatched. CDR1 and CDR2 (germline): PRHDT, FYEKMQ (reference sequence). The CDR3 spells CASSAGLAGYEQYF. The CDR3 DNA reads TGTGCCAGCAGCGCGGGACTAGCGGGCTACGAGCAGTACTTC.

Of note for this clone: Mismatch with germline at one junction end may stem from a read error. V usage is TRBV18 and J usage is TRBJ1-2; D is undetermined. This CDR3 region has 14 residues. Germline V gene lookup returns CDR1 KGHSH and CDR2 LQKENI. CDR3 region: CASSSPAGDHGYTF. The DNA for the CDR3 is TGTGCCAGCTCATCACCAGCAGGAGACCATGGCTACACCTTC.

The chain couples TRBV10-1 to TRBJ2-7; 10 bases agree with TRBD2. This CDR3 is 14 amino acids long. CDR1 and CDR2 from the germline V gene are WNHNN and SYGVQD (reference sequence). Trimming at V came to 6 bases and at J to 5 bases, leaving 7 bases not matched to a gene. DNA of the CDR3: TGCGCCAGCAGCCGGAGCGGGAGGGCCGACGAGCAGTACTTC. Its translation is CASSRSGRADEQYF.

The chain uses TRBV4-1 and TRBJ1-5; D gene uncertain. Germline CDR1 MGHRA, CDR2 YSYEKL. This CDR3 has 13 residues. V lost 3 bases and J lost 0, with 3 bases in between. The CDR3 nucleotides read TGCGCCAGCAGCCAGGGTAGCAATCAGCCCCAGCATTTT. Translated: CASSQGSNQPQHF.

The J gene is TRBJ1-5, the V gene TRBV19; a weak D match, TRBD1 (5 bases). This CDR3 contains 14 residues. With 3 bases removed from V and 6 bases from J, the gap between germline ends came to 12 bases. Germline V gives CDR1 LNHDA, CDR2 SQIVND (reference sequence). The CDR3, as DNA: TGTGCCAGTAGTATTGGGGGAACGGGTCAGCCCCAGCATTTT. This sequence encodes CASSIGGTGQPQHF.

V usage is TRBV7-9 and J usage is TRBJ1-6; no clear D. This CDR3 spans 13 amino acids. Trimming took 0 bases from V and 8 from J, leaving 5 bases between them. CDR1 is SEHNR, CDR2 FQNEAQ, per germline (reference sequence). CDR3 bases: TGTGCCAGCAGCTTAGCGATGGATTCACCCCTCCACTTT. Its protein product is CASSLAMDSPLHF.

A few counts support this clone. The chain couples TRBV5-1 to TRBJ1-5; tentative D call: TRBD1 (6 bases). V was pared by 4 bases and J by 4 bases, with 15 bases between. Per germline, CDR1 SGHRS and CDR2 YFSETQ. This CDR3 is 15 amino acids long. In DNA form, the CDR3 reads TGCGCCAGCAGCCCTTCGGGGGCGGGAAATCAGCCCCAGCATTTT. As protein: CASSPSGAGNQPQHF.

The rearrangement joins TRBV4-1 to TRBJ2-7; the D gene is possibly TRBD1 (6 bases). V was cut by 2 bases and J by 6 bases, with 11 bases left in between. The CDR3 is 13 amino acids. Germline loops: CDR1 MGHRA, CDR2 YSYEKL. The CDR3 DNA reads as TGCGCCAGCAGCCAATTACTCAGGGGCGAGCAGTACTTC. It encodes CASSQLLRGEQYF.

The chain carries TRBV29-1 and TRBJ2-7; the D gene is possibly TRBD1 (6 bases). Trimming stripped 7 bases from V and 0 bases from J, with 10 bases between. In germline, CDR1 is SQVTM, CDR2 ANQGSEA. The CDR3 consists of 12 residues. CDR3 sequence (DNA): TGCAGCGCCGGACAGAGCTCCTACGAGCAGTACTTC. Translating it yields CSAGQSSYEQYF.

This rearrangement joins TRBV7-3 to TRBJ2-1; D may be TRBD1 (5 bases). The CDR3 contains 16 residues. The V gene's germline CDR1 is SGHTA and CDR2 FQGTGA. Between the trimmed V and J ends, which lost 1 base and 3 bases, there was a span of 13 bases. The CDR3 DNA reads as TGTGCCAGCAGCTTAAAAGGGGAAGGAAACTACAATGAGCAGTTCTTC. As protein: CASSLKGEGNYNEQFF.

The DNA for the CDR3 is TGTGCCAGCAGCTTAAACAGGGATGAGCAGTTCTTC. Its protein is CASSLNRDEQFF. The chain couples TRBV11-2 to TRBJ2-1; a weak D match, TRBD1 (6 bases). Deletions cut 2 bases from V and 8 bases from J, with 7 bases between. The CDR3 totals 12 residues. Per germline, CDR1 SGHAT and CDR2 FQNNGV.

J is TRBJ1-6 and V is TRBV5-1; D possibly corresponds to TRBD1 (6 bases). The V gene lost 1 base and the J gene lost 5 bases, with 16 bases spanning the gap. CDR3 size: 17 residues. Germline lookup yields CDR1 SGHRS and CDR2 YFSETQ. The CDR3 nucleotides read TGCGCCAGCAGCTTGTTAGGACAGAGAATAAATAATTCACCCCTCCACTTT. It yields the protein CASSLLGQRINNSPLHF.

The chain uses TRBV11-3 and TRBJ1-6; TRBD1 might be the D (5 bases). Trimming took 1 base from V and 2 from J, leaving 12 bases between them. Germline lookup yields CDR1 SGHNT and CDR2 YENEEA. There are 17 residues in the CDR3. This chain's CDR3 is CASSLGQRQPYNSPLHF. CDR3 DNA: TGTGCCAGCAGCTTAGGTCAAAGACAGCCCTATAATTCACCCCTCCACTTT.

V is TRBV6-1 and J is TRBJ2-3; no firm D call. The germline CDR1 and CDR2 sequences are MNHNS and SASEGT. This CDR3 contains 13 residues. V lost 5 bases to trimming and J lost 1 base, with 7 bases between them. This CDR3 reads CASSRSRTDTQYF. The CDR3 DNA sequence: TGTGCCAGCAGTAGGTCTCGCACAGATACGCAGTATTTT.

The chain links TRBV6-5 to TRBJ1-6; 7 nucleotides match TRBD1. The CDR3 sequence is 15 residues long. The germline gives CDR1 MNHEY, CDR2 SVGAGI. V lost 2 bases and J lost 10; bases outside the gene matches: 8. CDR3 DNA sequence: TGTGCCAGCAGTTACGGCCCGACAGGGTTGTCACCCCTCCACTTT. Its protein is CASSYGPTGLSPLHF.

J is TRBJ2-1 and V is TRBV6-1, with 8 bases fitting TRBD2. The germline V gene encodes CDR1 MNHNS and CDR2 SASEGT. The CDR3 has 14 amino acids. Trimming took 6 bases from V and 8 from J; bases not matched to a gene: 9. CDR3 DNA sequence: TGTGCCAGCAGGATCTTAGCGGGACACTATGAGCAGTTCTTC. It yields the protein CASRILAGHYEQFF.

This chain connects TRBV4-1 to TRBJ2-3; 9 nucleotides agree with TRBD2. V trimming: 1 base; J trimming: 6 bases; junction bases outside the gene matches: 8. Per the germline V gene, CDR1 is MGHRA and CDR2 is YSYEKL. This CDR3 has 16 amino acids. CDR3: CASSQVVAGVGDTQYF. CDR3 DNA sequence: TGCGCCAGCAGCCAAGTAGTAGCGGGAGTAGGGGATACGCAGTATTTT.

V gene TRBV11-2 combines with J gene TRBJ1-2; the match to TRBD1 covers 7 bases. CDR3 size: 15 residues. In germline, CDR1 is SGHAT, CDR2 FQNNGV. V was pared by 6 bases and J by 6 bases, with 13 bases of the junction left unmatched. As DNA, the CDR3 is TGTGCCAGCAGTTTTAGAACAGGGGCATCGGATGGCTACACCTTC. Translating it yields CASSFRTGASDGYTF. Full variable domain (rest looked up from reference TRBV11-2 and TRBJ1-2): EAGVAQSPRYKIIEKRQSVAFWCNPISGHATLYWYQQILGQGPKLLIQFQNNGVVDDSQLPKDRFSAERLKGVDSTLKIQPAKLEDSAVYLCASSFRTGASDGYTFGSGTRLTVV.

This chain connects TRBV5-1 to TRBJ1-1; D is ambiguous. This CDR3 comprises 14 residues. Germline V gives CDR1 SGHRS, CDR2 YFSETQ. V dropped 2 bases and J dropped 5 bases, with 13 bases sitting between them. The CDR3 region has the DNA TGCGCCAGCAGCTTCACCTCCCCGGGGACTGAAGCTTTCTTT. Translation gives CASSFTSPGTEAFF.

V gene TRBV2 combines with J gene TRBJ2-1, with D unresolved. CDR1 is SNHLY, CDR2 FYNNEI, per germline. Trimming cost V 5 bases and J 9 bases, with 8 bases left between them. CDR3 size: 11 residues. The CDR3 loop is CASSYLIEQFF. CDR3 sequence (DNA): TGTGCCAGCAGTTACCTCATTGAGCAGTTCTTC.